This T cell receptor beta chain was retrieved from a study of T cells in Graves' hyperthyroidism and ophthalmopathy. This clonotype was seen ten or more times. Its target is not known. General study points: A 13 V-J signature model discriminated ophthalmopathy versus stable hyperthyroidism.

RNA transcripts served as the template for amplifying TCR beta CDR3 regions. Primed by the HTBI set, a first-round RT-PCR was run on the TCR CDR3. TCRdb processed the multiplex PCR reads anew with MiXCR; each CDR3 protein has one entry. The data show 550,000 to 700,000 distinct CDR3 sequences, roughly 46% seen once. The CDR3 consists of 19 residues. Germline CDR1 reads SNHLY; CDR2 reads FYNNEI. V was cut by 4 bases and J by 1 base, with 26 bases left in between. Material for sequencing was peripheral blood or thyroid tissue (not recorded which). This TCR came from an adult woman with Graves' disease, either hyperthyroidism or ophthalmopathy (not recorded which). The chain employs TRBV2 and TRBJ2-7; D is ambiguous. CDR3 bases: TGTGCCAGCAGTGGTAAAACTATCCAAAGGCTCGTTGGGTCCTACGAGCAGTACTTC. The encoded protein is CASSGKTIQRLVGSYEQYF.